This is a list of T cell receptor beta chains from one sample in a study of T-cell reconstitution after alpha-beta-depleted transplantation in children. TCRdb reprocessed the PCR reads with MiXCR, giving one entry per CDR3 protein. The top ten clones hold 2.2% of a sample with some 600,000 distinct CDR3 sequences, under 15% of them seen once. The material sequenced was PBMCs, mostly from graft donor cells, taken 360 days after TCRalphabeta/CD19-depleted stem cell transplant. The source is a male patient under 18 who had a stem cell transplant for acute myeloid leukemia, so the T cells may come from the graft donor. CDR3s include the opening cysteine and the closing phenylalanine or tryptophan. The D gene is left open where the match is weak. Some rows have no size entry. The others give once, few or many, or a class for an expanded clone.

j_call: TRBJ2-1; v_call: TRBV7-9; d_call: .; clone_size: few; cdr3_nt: TGTGCCAGCAGCCGTGAAGGCAATGAGCAGTTCTTC; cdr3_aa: CASSREGNEQFF
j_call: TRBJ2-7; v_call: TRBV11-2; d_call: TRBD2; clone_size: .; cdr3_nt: TGTGCCAGCAGCTTAGATCTAGCGGGAGGGATAAACGAGCAGTACTTC; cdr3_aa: CASSLDLAGGINEQYF
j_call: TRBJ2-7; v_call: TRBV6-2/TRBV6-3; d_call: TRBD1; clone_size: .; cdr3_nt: TGTGCCAGCACCTCGACAGGGTTCAGCTCCTACGAGCAGTACTTC; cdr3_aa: CASTSTGFSSYEQYF
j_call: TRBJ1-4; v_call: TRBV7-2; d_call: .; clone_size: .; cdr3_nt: TGTGCCAGCAGCATGAGGGGCTCGGAAAAACTGTTTTTT; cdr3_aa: CASSMRGSEKLFF
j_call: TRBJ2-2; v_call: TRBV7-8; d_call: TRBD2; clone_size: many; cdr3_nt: TGTGCCAGCAGCTTACCGGGACTAGCCGCGAACACCGGGGAGCTGTTTTTT; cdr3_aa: CASSLPGLAANTGELFF
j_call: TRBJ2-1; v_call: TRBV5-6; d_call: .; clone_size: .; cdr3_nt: TGTGCCAGCAGGACTACTGGGCCGATTAATGAGCAGTTCTTC; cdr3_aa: CASRTTGPINEQFF
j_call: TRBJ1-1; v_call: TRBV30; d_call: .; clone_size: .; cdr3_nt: TGTGCCTGCGGGACAAACACTGAAGCTTTCTTT; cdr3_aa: CACGTNTEAFF
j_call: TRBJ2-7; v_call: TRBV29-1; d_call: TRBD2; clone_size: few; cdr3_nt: TGCAGCGGTAGGACTAGCGGGGCCTACGAGCAGTACTTC; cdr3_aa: CSGRTSGAYEQYF
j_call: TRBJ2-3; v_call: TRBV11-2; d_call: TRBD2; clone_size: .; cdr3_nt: TGTGCCAGCAGCCCCGGACTAGCGGGAGGGCCATGGATGACAGATACGCAGTATTTT; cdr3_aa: CASSPGLAGGPWMTDTQYF
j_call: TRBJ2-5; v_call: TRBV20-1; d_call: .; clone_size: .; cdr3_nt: TGCAGTGCTAGCGGGACGGGAGAAGAGACCCAGTACTTC; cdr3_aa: CSASGTGEETQYF
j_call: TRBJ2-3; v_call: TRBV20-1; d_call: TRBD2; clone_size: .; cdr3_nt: TGCAGTGCTAGAGTTGGAACGGGAGGCAACACAGATACGCAGTATTTT; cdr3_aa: CSARVGTGGNTDTQYF
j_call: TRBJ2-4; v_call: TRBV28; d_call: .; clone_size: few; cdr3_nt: TGTGCCAGCAGTTCCGTCCCCGGGGGAAGCGGCAAAAACATTCAGTACTTC; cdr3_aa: CASSSVPGGSGKNIQYF
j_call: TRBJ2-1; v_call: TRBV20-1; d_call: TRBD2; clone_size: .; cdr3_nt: TGCAGTGCTAGAGAAGCGACTAGCGGGAGGGCCGTCGGATACAATGAGCAGTTCTTC; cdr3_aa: CSAREATSGRAVGYNEQFF
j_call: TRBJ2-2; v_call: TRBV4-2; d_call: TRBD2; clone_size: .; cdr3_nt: TGTGCCAGCAGCCATGATCTAGCGGGGGCCGGGGAGCTGTTTTTT; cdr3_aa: CASSHDLAGAGELFF
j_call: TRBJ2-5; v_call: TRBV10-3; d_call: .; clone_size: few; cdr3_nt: TGTGCCATCAGTGACATAGACAAAGAGACCCAGTACTTC; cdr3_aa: CAISDIDKETQYF
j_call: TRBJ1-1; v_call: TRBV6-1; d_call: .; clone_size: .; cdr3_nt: TGTGCCAGCAGGACGCCCCGGAGGGGGGCGGGTACTGAAGCTTTCTTT; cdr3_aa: CASRTPRRGAGTEAFF
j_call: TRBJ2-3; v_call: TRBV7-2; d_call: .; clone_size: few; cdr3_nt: TGTGCCAGCAGCTTAGTAAGTGGCGACACAGATACGCAGTATTTT; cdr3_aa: CASSLVSGDTDTQYF
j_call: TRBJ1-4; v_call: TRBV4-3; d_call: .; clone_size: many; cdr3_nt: TGCGCCAGCAGCCAGCAGGGGTTCACTAATGAAAAACTGTTTTTT; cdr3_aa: CASSQQGFTNEKLFF
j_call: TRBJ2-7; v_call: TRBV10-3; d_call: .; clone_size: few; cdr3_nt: TGTGCCATCTCGGGGGAGTACTCCTACGAGCAGTACTTC; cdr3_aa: CAISGEYSYEQYF
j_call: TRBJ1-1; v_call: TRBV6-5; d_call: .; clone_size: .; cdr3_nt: TGTGCCAGCAGGATCCCGGGGGACACTGAAGCTTTCTTT; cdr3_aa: CASRIPGDTEAFF
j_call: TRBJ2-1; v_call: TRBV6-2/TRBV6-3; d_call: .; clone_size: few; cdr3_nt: TGTGCCAGCAGTTACCCCAGCCCAGGGCAGTTCTTC; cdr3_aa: CASSYPSPGQFF
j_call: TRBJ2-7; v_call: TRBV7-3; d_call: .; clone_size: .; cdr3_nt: TGTGCCAGCAGCTTAAATAGGCAGGGCGAAGGTGACGAGCAGTACTTC; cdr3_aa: CASSLNRQGEGDEQYF
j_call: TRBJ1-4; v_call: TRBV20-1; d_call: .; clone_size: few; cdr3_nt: TGCAGTGCTAGGCGCCCGCGGGGGGCTAATGAAAAACTGTTTTTT; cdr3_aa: CSARRPRGANEKLFF
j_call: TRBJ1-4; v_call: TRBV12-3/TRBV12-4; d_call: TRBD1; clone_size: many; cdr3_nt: TGTGCCAGCAGCCCCGAAGGACAGGCAGATGAAAAACTGTTTTTT; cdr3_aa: CASSPEGQADEKLFF
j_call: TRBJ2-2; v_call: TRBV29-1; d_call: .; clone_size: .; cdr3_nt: TGCAGCGTTGTCCCGGGGGCGAACACCGGGGAGCTGTTTTTT; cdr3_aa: CSVVPGANTGELFF
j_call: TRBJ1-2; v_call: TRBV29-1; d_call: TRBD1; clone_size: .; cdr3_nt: TGCAGGGTTGAAGATGGGACAGGGGCGGACGGCTACACCTTC; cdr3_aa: CRVEDGTGADGYTF
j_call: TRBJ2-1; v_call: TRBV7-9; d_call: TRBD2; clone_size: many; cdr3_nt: TGTGCCAGCAGTTCCGCAGCGGGGGGGACCTACAATGAGCAGTTCTTC; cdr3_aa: CASSSAAGGTYNEQFF
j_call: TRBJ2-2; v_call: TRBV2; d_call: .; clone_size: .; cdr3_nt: TGTGCCAGCGGGGGACTTTACACCGGGGAGCTGTTTTTT; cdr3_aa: CASGGLYTGELFF
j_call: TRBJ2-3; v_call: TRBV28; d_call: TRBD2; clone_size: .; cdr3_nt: TGTGCCAGCAAGCCCCTAAAGGGAGGGCCGATAGATACGCAGTATTTT; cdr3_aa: CASKPLKGGPIDTQYF
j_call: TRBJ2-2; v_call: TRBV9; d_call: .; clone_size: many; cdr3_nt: TGTGCCAGCAGCGTAGAAACGGCCCCCGGGGAGCTGTTTTTT; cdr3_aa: CASSVETAPGELFF
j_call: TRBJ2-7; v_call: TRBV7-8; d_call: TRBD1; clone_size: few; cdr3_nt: TGTGCCAGCAGCTTATTAAGGACAGGGGAGTCCGAGCAGTACTTC; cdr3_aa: CASSLLRTGESEQYF
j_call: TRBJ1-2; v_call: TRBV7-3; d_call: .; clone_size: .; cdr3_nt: TGTGCCAGCAGCATCGGGCCTCTCTATGGCTACACCTTC; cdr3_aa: CASSIGPLYGYTF
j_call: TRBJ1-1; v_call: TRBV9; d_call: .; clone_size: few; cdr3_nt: TGTGCCAGCACCCCGGGGGGATGGGGCACTGAAGCTTTCTTT; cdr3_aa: CASTPGGWGTEAFF
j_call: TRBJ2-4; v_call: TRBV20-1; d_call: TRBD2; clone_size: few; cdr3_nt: TGCAGTGCTAGAGATCTTAGCGGGAGGAATCCTTTTAATAAAGGCATTCAGTACTTC; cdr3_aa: CSARDLSGRNPFNKGIQYF
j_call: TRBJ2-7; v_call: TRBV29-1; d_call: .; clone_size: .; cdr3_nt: TGCAGCGTTGATAGGGTGGGCCGAAGCTCCTACGAGCAGTACTTC; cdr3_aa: CSVDRVGRSSYEQYF
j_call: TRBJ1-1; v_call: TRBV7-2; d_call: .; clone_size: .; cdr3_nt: TGTGCCAGCAGCTTACCTAGACGGTTATTGGGGGCTTTCTTT; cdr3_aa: CASSLPRRLLGAFF
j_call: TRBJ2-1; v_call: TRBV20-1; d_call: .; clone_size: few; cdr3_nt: TGCAGTGAAAGGAAACTCAGCTCCTACAATGAGCAGTTCTTC; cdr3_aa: CSERKLSSYNEQFF
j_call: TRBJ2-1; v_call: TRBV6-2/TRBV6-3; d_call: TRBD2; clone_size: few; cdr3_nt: TGTGCCAGCAGTTACTCCGGTTTAGCGGGAGGGGGGAGGGACAATGAGCAGTTCTTC; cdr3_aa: CASSYSGLAGGGRDNEQFF
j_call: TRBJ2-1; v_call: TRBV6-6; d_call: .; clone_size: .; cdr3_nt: TGTGCCAGCAGTTACCCCGTAAATCCTAAGAAGTTCTTC; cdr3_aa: CASSYPVNPKKFF
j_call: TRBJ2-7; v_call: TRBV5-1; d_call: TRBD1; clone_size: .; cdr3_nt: TGCGCCAGCAGCTTGGGAGGGGGCAAGATTTACGAGCAGTACTTC; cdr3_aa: CASSLGGGKIYEQYF
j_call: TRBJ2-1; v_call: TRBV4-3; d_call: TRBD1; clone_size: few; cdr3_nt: TGCGCCAGCAGCCAAGATTATCCCCCGGACAGGGGGACATACAATGAGCAGTTCTTC; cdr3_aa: CASSQDYPPDRGTYNEQFF